This TCR beta chain comes out of a study of PD-1 blockade in classical Hodgkin lymphoma (dated by TCRdb to 2018 to 2021). Notes on the research overall: Nivolumab dosing was 3 mg/kg intravenously every 2 weeks, continuing until either disease progression or unacceptable toxicity. A peripheral blood immune signature of response to PD-1 blockade in classical Hodgkin lymphoma was defined using TCR beta sequencing and CyTOF.

Genomic DNA was isolated using the Qiagen DNeasy kit from unsorted PBMCs as well as from negatively selected CD4+ and CD8+ fractions. Amplification of TCR beta CDR3 regions was done by immunoSEQ multiplex PCR with primers that anneal to V and J segments. A synthetic immune receptor repertoire was used to minimize amplification bias, and remaining bias was computationally removed after sequencing. In the original analysis: Repertoire diversity was quantified as the Shannon entropy index using custom Python scripts. Unsorted, CD4+ and CD8+ repertoires were analyzed separately, except for combined analyses in which CD4+ and CD8+ sequences were merged in silico. Clonal expansion was defined as at least a 2-fold frequency increase after treatment relative to C1D1, with a pseudocount of 0.5 for undetected baseline clones. Clones with 0 or 1 copy at C1D1 were defined as singleton clones, while clones with 2 or more copies were defined as non-singleton clones. Clones expanded in unsorted samples were labelled as CD4+, CD8+ or unknown by matching protein sequences in sorted samples from the same patient. Wilcoxon tests on paired samples were used to test diversity changes from C1D1 to C4D1. TCRdb retrieved this table from immuneACCESS and kept in-frame rearrangements only. Not all clones are present; in checked studies, unresolved V genes account for under half, and no reason is known for the remainder. V and J calls and clone size are copied from that table; D and trimming were computed from the DNA. This sample is represented by 90,000 to 95,000 clones; roughly nine tenths of them were singletons. The ten largest clones take up around 11% of the sample.

What the research found in general, with its limitations: Lower diversity was seen in patients whose nivolumab began less than 1 year after ASCT, and these patients were left out of later analyses so that immune reconstitution would not confound the results. The study was limited to a single clinical trial cohort, and causes of repertoire differences, possibly disease activity or prior therapy, remained undefined. Baseline diversity similar to that of newly diagnosed patients was observed in trial patients achieving complete response, whereas significantly lower diversity was observed in partial responders and progressors. A significant rise by C4D1 was seen in CD4+ but not CD8+ TCR diversity (p=0.0027 vs p=0.16), with the rise being most apparent in complete responders (p=0.02). Baseline TCR diversity was reported to be lower in newly diagnosed patients than in healthy donors and to be lower still in relapsed/refractory patients.

As for this clone: Which antigen it targets is not known. No base quality values were provided; no much bigger clone lies one nucleotide off.

Explained via the paper, the time point label denotes: cycle 2 day 1 (C2D1) of nivolumab. Every trial patient had relapsed after autologous stem cell transplantation, and cohorts A, B and C differed in prior brentuximab vedotin exposure. The trial cohort comprised approximately 55 patients with relapsed/refractory classical Hodgkin lymphoma whose best overall responses were complete response, partial response or progressive disease. Single-agent nivolumab was administered to trial patients in the multi-cohort phase II CheckMate 205 trial. Best overall response was determined by an independent review committee according to the 2007 International Working Group response criteria. Trial PBMCs were collected just before the start of nivolumab (C1D1) and during therapy at cycle 2 day 1 and cycle 4 day 1. Peripheral blood was collected in 8 mL Vacutainer Cell Preparation Tubes, from which PBMCs were isolated by centrifugation and then cryopreserved.

The CDR3 measures 15 amino acids from cysteine to phenylalanine. Only the CDR3 DNA stays, 45 bases, in frame from base 1. CDR1 and CDR2, looked up from the germline V gene (reference sequence), are MNHEY and SMNVEV. Trimming takes 5 bases from V and 5 bases from J, and the germline ends sit 18 bases apart. This receptor was taken from a human donor with classical Hodgkin lymphoma. The sequence is built from TRBV27 and TRBJ2-5; the D element might be TRBD1 or TRBD2, as each aligns at 5 bases. Sample: peripheral blood mononuclear cells (PBMCs), taken before the second cycle of nivolumab. In nucleotides, the sequence is TGTGCCAGCAGTCAAGGCGGGTTGAACAGGGAGACCCAGTACTTC. The translation is CASSQGGLNRETQYF.